What follows is one T cell receptor beta chain and its context. This sample was taken from a study of blood T cell repertoires in COVID-19. Clones were sequenced by immunoSEQ multiplex PCR, and TCRdb holds only the in-frame ones, with some missing. Here the sample spans 85,000 to 110,000 clones, around four fifths being singletons. The CDR3 runs to 20 residues. Germline values: CDR1 SGHTA, CDR2 FQGTGA. The germline V and J ends were trimmed by 3 bases and 5 bases, with 30 bases remaining between them. The origin of this receptor is a human donor in a cohort sampled during active COVID-19. The specimen was peripheral blood. V gene TRBV7-3 combines with J gene TRBJ2-3; TRBD2 is a possible D gene (5 bases). CDR3 nucleotides: TGTGCCAGCAGCTTCCCGAGACAAACCCGGCGGGCCGTCAAGGGAGATACGCAGTATTTT. This sequence encodes CASSFPRQTRRAVKGDTQYF.